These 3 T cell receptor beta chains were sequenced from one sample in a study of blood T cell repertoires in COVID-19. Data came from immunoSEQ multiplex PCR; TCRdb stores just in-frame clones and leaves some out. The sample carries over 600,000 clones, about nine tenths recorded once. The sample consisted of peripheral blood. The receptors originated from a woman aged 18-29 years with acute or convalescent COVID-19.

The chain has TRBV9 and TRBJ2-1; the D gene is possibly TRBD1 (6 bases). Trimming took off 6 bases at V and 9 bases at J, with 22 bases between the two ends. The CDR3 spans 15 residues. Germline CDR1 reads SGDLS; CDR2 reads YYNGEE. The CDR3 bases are TGTGCCAGCACTCCCGGGACAACCTCCCTGGGTGAGCAGTTCTTC. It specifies CASTPGTTSLGEQFF.

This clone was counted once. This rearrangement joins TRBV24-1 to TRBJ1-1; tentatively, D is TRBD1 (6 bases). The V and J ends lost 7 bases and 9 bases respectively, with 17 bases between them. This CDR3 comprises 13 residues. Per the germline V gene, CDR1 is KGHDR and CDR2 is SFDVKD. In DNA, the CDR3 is TGTGCCACCAGAGACGACAGGAGCTCCAAAGCTTTCTTT. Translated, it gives CATRDDRSSKAFF.

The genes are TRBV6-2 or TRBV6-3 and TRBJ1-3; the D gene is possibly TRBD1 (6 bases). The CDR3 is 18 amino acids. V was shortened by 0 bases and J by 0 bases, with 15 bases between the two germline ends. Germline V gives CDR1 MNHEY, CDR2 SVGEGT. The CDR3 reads CASSYSGTTLDSGNTIYF. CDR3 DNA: TGTGCCAGCAGTTACTCGGGGACAACGCTAGACTCTGGAAACACCATATATTTT.